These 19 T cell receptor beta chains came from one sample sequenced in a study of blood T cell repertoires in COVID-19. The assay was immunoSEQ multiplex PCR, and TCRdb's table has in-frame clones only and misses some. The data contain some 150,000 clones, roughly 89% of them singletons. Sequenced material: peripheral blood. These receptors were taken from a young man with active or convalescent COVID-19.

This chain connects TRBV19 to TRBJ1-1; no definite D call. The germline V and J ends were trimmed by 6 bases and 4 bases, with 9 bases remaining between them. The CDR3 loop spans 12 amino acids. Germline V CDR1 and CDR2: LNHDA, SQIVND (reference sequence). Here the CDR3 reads CASRTTGTEAFF. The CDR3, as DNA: TGTGCCAGTAGGACGACGGGCACTGAAGCTTTCTTT.

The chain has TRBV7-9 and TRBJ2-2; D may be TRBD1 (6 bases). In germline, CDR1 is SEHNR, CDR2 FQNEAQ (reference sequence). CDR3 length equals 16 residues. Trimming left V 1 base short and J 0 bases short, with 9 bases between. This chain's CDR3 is CASSLVGGANTGELFF. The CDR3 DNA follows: TGTGCCAGCAGCTTAGTAGGGGGAGCGAACACCGGGGAGCTGTTTTTT.

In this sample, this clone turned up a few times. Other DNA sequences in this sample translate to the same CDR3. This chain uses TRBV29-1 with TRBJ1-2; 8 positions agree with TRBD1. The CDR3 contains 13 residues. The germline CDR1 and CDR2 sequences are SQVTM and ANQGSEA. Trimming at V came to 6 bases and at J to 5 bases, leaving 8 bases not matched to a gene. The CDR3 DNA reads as TGCAGCGTGGGGACAGGAGGACTTTATGGCTACACCTTC. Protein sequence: CSVGTGGLYGYTF.

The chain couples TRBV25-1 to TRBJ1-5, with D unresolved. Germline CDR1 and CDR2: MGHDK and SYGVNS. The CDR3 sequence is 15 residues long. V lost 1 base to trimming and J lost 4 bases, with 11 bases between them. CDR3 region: CASSEWKEENQPQHF. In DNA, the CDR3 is TGTGCCAGCAGTGAATGGAAGGAGGAAAATCAGCCCCAGCATTTT.

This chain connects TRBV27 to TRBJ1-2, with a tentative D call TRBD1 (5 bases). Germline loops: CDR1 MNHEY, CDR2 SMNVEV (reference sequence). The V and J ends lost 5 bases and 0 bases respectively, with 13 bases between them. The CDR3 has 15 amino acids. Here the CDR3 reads CASSPGGKANYGYTF. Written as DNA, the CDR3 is TGTGCCAGCAGTCCGGGGGGAAAAGCTAACTATGGCTACACCTTC.

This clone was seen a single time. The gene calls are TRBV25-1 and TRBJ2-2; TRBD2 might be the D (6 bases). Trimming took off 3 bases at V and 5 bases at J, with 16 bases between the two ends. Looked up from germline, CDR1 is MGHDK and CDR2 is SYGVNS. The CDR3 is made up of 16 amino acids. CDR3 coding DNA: TGTGCCAGCAGTGACCTACAGCCCGGAGGGACCGGGGAGCTGTTTTTT. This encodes CASSDLQPGGTGELFF.

CDR3 coding DNA: TGTGCCAGCTCGCGAGAGCGCCAAGAGCAGTACGTC. Its protein is CASSRERQEQYV. V and J are TRBV18 and TRBJ2-7; no clear D gene. Germline CDR1 and CDR2: KGHSH and LQKENI. V was pared by 6 bases and J by 7 bases, with 13 bases between. The CDR3 covers 12 residues.

In DNA, the CDR3 is TGCGCCAGCAGCCTCTATTTGACAGGCGCTAACTATGGCTACACCTTC. Its protein product is CASSLYLTGANYGYTF. The chain carries TRBV4-3 and TRBJ1-2, with D tentatively TRBD1 (6 bases). Germline CDR1 and CDR2: LGHNA and YSLEER. V lost 4 bases, J lost 0 bases, and 15 bases lay in between. This CDR3 contains 16 residues.

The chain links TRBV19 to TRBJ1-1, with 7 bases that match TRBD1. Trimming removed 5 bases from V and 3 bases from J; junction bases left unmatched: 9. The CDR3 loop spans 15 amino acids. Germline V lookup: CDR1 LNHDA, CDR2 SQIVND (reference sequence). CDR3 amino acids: CASSGFRGMHTEAFF. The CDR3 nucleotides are TGTGCCAGTAGTGGATTCAGGGGGATGCACACTGAAGCTTTCTTT.

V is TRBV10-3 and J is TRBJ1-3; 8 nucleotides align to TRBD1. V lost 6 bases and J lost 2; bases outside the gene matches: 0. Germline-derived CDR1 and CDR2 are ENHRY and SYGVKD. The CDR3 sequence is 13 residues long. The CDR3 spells CAIRDRAGNTIYF. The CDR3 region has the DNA TGTGCCATCAGGGACAGGGCTGGAAACACCATATATTTT.

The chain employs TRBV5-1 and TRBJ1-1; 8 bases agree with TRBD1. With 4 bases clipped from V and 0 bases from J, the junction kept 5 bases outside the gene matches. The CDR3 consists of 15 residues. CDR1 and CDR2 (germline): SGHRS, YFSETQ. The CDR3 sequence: CASSLRTGMNTEAFF. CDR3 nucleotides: TGCGCCAGCAGCCTCCGGACAGGGATGAACACTGAAGCTTTCTTT.

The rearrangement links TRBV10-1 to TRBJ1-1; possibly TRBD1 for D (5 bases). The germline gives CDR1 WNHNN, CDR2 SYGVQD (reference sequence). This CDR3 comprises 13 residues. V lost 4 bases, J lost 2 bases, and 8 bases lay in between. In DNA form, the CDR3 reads TGCGCCAGCAGTGGCAGGGCTAACACTGAAGCTTTCTTT. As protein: CASSGRANTEAFF.

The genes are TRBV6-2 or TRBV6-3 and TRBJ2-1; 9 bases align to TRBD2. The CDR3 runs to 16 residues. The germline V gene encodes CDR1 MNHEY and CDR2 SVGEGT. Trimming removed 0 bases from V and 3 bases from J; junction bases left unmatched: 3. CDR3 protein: CASSYSREGNYNEQFF. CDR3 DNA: TGTGCCAGCAGTTACTCGCGGGAGGGGAACTACAATGAGCAGTTCTTC.

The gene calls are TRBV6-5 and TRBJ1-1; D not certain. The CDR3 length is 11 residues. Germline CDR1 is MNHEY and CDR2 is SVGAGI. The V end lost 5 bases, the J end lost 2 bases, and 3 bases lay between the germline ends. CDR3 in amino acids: CASSPNTEAFF. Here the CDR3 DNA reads TGTGCCAGCAGTCCAAACACTGAAGCTTTCTTT.

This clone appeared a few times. Here the CDR3 reads CASSQSPGQGTYEQYV. Written as DNA, the CDR3 is TGCGCCAGCAGCCAATCACCCGGACAGGGGACCTACGAGCAGTACGTC. This sequence joins TRBV4-1 and TRBJ2-7; 9 bases line up with TRBD1. The ends lost 2 bases at V and 2 bases at J; junction bases unmatched: 7. This CDR3 has 16 residues. Per germline, CDR1 MGHRA and CDR2 YSYEKL.

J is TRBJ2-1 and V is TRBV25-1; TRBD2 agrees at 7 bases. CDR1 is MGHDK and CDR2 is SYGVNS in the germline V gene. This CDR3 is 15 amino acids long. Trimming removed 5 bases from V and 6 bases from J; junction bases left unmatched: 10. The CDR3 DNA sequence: TGTGCCAGCAGTTTAGAGGGGAGGGCCCTCAATGAGCAGTTCTTC. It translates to CASSLEGRALNEQFF.

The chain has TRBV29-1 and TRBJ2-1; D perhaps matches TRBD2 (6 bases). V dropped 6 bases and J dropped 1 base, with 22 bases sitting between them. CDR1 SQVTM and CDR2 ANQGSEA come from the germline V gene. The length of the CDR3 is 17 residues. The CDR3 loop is CSVSSAAAGPSYNEQFF. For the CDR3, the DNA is TGCAGCGTCTCATCCGCTGCCGCGGGACCGTCCTACAATGAGCAGTTCTTC.

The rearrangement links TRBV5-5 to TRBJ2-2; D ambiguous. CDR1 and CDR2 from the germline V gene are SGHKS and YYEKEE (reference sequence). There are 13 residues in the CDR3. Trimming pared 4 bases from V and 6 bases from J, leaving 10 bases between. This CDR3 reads CASSRDIAGELFF. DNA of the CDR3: TGTGCCAGCAGCAGAGATATAGCCGGGGAGCTGTTTTTT.

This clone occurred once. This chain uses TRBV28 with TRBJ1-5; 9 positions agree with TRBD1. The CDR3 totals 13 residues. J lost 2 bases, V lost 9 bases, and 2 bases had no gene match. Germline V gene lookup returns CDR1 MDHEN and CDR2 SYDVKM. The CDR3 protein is CASRDRGNQPQHF. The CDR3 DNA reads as TGTGCCAGTCGGGACAGGGGCAATCAGCCCCAGCATTTT.